Following are 9 T cell receptor beta chains from one sample sequenced in a study of T cell responses to AZD1222 COVID-19 vaccine (dated by TCRdb to about 2021). The time point label for this specimen denotes: baseline before first vaccination. The library came from the immunoSEQ multiplex PCR assay. Held by TCRdb, this immuneACCESS table contains in-frame sequences only and omits some clones. Under half of the omission traces to an unresolved V gene where checked; the cause of the rest is unknown. This sample lists about 140,000 clones; around 89% were detected once. Under 2% of the sample belongs to the ten largest clones. Sequencing was performed on peripheral blood, taken on day 0 of AZD1222 vaccination. The receptors here all came from an adult in good health.

V and J are TRBV19 and TRBJ1-5; D uncertain. The germline V and J ends were trimmed by 3 bases and 2 bases, with 11 bases remaining between them. Germline CDR1 LNHDA, CDR2 SQIVND (reference sequence). This CDR3 has 15 amino acids. CDR3 bases: TGTGCCAGTAGTATCGGAAGTTTTGGCAATCAGCCCCAGCATTTT. Residues: CASSIGSFGNQPQHF.

This clone was detected only a few times. V usage is TRBV9 and J usage is TRBJ1-6; possible D gene TRBD1, 5 bases. The V end lost 7 bases, the J end lost 4 bases, and 21 bases lay between the germline ends. Germline CDR1 is SGDLS and CDR2 is YYNGEE. The CDR3 spans 17 residues. CDR3 protein: CASFDTGRPIYNSPLHF. As DNA, the CDR3 is TGTGCCAGCTTTGATACGGGACGGCCGATTTATAATTCACCCCTCCACTTT.

The chain has TRBV5-8 and TRBJ1-1; D gene unclear. With 3 bases removed from V and 0 bases from J, the gap between germline ends came to 6 bases. Per the germline V gene, CDR1 is SGHTS and CDR2 is YDEGEE. The length of the CDR3 is 13 residues. CDR3 nucleotides: TGTGCCAGCAGCTCTAAGCTGAACACTGAAGCTTTCTTT. Its translation is CASSSKLNTEAFF.

V is TRBV2 and J is TRBJ2-5, with D perhaps TRBD1 (6 bases). Germline CDR1 and CDR2: SNHLY and FYNNEI. CDR3 length: 14 residues. V shed 6 bases and J shed 0 bases, with 11 bases lying between them. In DNA, the CDR3 is TGTGCCAGCAGACGGGACATTTACCAAGAGACCCAGTACTTC. Amino acids: CASRRDIYQETQYF.

V gene TRBV12-5 combines with J gene TRBJ2-1; weak D call: TRBD2 (6 bases). The V gene lost 6 bases and the J gene lost 3 bases, with 12 bases spanning the gap. This CDR3 is built from 14 residues. Germline values: CDR1 LGHNT, CDR2 FRNRAP. This chain's CDR3 is CASGPSENYNEQFF. CDR3 DNA sequence: TGTGCTAGTGGACCTAGCGAGAACTACAATGAGCAGTTCTTC.

The genes are TRBV9 and TRBJ2-3; D gene ambiguous. This CDR3 is 14 amino acids long. V lost 0 bases to trimming and J lost 2 bases, with 7 bases between them. Per germline, CDR1 SGDLS and CDR2 YYNGEE. The chain's CDR3 is CASSVDADTDTQYF. The CDR3 nucleotides are TGTGCCAGCAGCGTAGACGCCGACACAGATACGCAGTATTTT.

The chain has TRBV6-1 and TRBJ2-7; D gene uncertain. V lost 0 bases, J lost 6 bases, and 21 bases lay in between. This CDR3 is built from 17 residues. Germline CDR1 MNHNS, CDR2 SASEGT. CDR3 loop: CASSEALARSGLSEQYF. The CDR3, as DNA: TGTGCCAGCAGTGAAGCGCTCGCCCGGTCGGGTCTCTCCGAGCAGTACTTC.

Concerning this clone itself: The same CDR3 arises from other DNA sequences in this sample as well. This chain uses TRBV18 with TRBJ1-5; no reliable D call. V lost 6 bases to trimming and J lost 4 bases, with 10 bases between them. There are 13 residues in the CDR3. From germline, CDR1 is KGHSH and CDR2 LQKENI. As DNA, the CDR3 is TGTGCCAGCTCGGAAAGGGCTAATCAGCCCCAGCATTTT. Amino acids: CASSERANQPQHF.

This chain joins TRBV5-1 and TRBJ2-5; no definite D call. This CDR3 is built from 14 residues. V was clipped by 4 bases and J by 1 base, with 11 bases between them. CDR1 and CDR2 (germline): SGHRS, YFSETQ. Here the CDR3 reads CASSVEAGQETQYF. As DNA, the CDR3 is TGCGCCAGCAGCGTCGAAGCAGGCCAAGAGACCCAGTACTTC.